The sample holds a few counts of the clone carrying this T cell receptor beta chain. Antigen specificity is unknown. A sample-barcoded 5' primer and a J-beta primer mix were used in a second PCR of roughly 6 to 11 cycles. Unique molecular identifiers of 12 random nucleotides labeled each cDNA. TCRdb called the 5' RACE reads again in MiXCR, with one record for every CDR3 protein. The table records 1.8 million or so distinct CDR3 sequences, around 42% of them present only once. Trimming took off 4 bases at V and 2 bases at J, with 5 bases between the two ends. CDR3 length equals 12 residues. Germline assignment: CDR1 SNHLY and CDR2 FYNNEI. The data stem from a study of blood T cells in healthy people across ages. Points from the study as a whole: PBMCs went unsorted, and a conclusive naive versus antigen-experienced comparison was therefore prevented. Higher diversity and more naive CD4+ cells were features of long-lived donors, compared to aged donors. It was found that TCR beta diversity correlated strongly with the percentage of naive T cells.

Sequencing was performed on blood. This rearrangement joins TRBV2 to TRBJ2-5; D is uncertain. The receptor's source is a human donor in good health. CDR3 DNA: TGTGCCAGCAGTGTCGTTCAAGAGACCCAGTACTTC. Translated: CASSVVQETQYF.